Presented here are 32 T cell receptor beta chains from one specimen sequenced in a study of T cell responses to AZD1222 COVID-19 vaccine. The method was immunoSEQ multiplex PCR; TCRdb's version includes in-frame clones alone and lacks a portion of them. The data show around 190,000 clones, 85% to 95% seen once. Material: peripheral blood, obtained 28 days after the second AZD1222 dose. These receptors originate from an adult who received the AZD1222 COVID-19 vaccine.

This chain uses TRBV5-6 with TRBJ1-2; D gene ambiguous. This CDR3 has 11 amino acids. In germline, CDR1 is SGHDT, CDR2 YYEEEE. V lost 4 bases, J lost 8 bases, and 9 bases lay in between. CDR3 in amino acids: CASSLLQGYTF. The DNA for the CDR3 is TGTGCCAGCAGCCTACTACAGGGCTACACCTTC.

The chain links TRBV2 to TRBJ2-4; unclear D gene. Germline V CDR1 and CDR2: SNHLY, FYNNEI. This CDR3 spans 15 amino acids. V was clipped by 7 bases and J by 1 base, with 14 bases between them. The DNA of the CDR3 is TGTGCCAGCACCCGAGCTAGGGCGGCCAAAAACATTCAGTACTTC. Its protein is CASTRARAAKNIQYF.

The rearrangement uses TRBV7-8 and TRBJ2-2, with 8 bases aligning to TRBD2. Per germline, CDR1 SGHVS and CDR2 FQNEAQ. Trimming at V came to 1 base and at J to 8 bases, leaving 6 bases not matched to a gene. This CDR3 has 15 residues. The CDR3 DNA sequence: TGTGCCAGCAGCTTAGATCCGGGAGGGCCGGGGGAGCTGTTTTTT. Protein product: CASSLDPGGPGELFF.

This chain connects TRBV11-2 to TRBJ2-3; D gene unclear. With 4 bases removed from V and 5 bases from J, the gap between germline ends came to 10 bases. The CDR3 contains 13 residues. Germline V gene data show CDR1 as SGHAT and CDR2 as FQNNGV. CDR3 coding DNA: TGTGCCAGCAGCTCAAGGAACGGAGATACGCAGTATTTT. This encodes CASSSRNGDTQYF.

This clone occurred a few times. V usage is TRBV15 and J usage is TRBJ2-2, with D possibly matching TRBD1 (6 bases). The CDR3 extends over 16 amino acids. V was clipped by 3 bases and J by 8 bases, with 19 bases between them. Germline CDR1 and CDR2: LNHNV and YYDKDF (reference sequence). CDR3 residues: CATSSSGDMDRGELFF. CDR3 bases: TGTGCCACCAGCAGTAGTGGGGACATGGACCGGGGGGAGCTGTTTTTT.

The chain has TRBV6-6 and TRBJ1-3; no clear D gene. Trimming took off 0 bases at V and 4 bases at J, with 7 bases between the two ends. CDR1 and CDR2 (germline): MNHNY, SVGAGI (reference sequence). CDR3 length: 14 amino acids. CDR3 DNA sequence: TGTGCCAGCAGTTACTCGTACAAGGGAAACACCATATATTTT. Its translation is CASSYSYKGNTIYF.

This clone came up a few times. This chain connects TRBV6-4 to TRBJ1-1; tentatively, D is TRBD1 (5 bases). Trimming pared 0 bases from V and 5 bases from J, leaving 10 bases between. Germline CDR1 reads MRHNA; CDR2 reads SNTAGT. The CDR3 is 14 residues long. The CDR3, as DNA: TGTGCCAGCAGTGACTCCGGGGGAGAGACTGAAGCTTTCTTT. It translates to CASSDSGGETEAFF.

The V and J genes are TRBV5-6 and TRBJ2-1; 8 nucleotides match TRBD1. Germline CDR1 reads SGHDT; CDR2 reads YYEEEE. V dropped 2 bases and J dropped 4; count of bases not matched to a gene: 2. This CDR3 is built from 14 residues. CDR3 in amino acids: CASSFGTGYNEQFF. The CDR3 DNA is TGTGCCAGCAGCTTTGGGACAGGTTACAATGAGCAGTTCTTC.

The CDR3 sequence is CASSSSGYPTDTQYF. Written as DNA, the CDR3 is TGTGCCAGCAGCTCTTCAGGGTACCCCACAGATACGCAGTATTTT. The chain links TRBV7-2 to TRBJ2-3; tentative D call: TRBD1 (5 bases). This CDR3 region has 15 residues. The ends were cut back, 4 bases at V and 2 bases at J, with 13 bases in the middle. Germline CDR1 reads SGHTA; CDR2 reads FQGNSA.

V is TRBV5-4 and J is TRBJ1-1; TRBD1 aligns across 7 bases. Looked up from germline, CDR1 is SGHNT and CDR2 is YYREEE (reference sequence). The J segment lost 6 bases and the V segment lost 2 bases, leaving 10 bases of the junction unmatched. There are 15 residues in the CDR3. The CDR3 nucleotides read TGTGCCAGCAGCTTACAGGGGCCATATGGTCCTGAAGCTTTCTTT. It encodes CASSLQGPYGPEAFF.

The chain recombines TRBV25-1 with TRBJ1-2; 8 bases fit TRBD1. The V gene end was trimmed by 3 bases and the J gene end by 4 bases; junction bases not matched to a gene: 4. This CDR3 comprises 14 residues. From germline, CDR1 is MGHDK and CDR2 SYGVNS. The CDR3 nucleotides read TGTGCCAGCAGTGACGCCGGGACAGGCTATGGCTACACCTTC. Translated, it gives CASSDAGTGYGYTF.

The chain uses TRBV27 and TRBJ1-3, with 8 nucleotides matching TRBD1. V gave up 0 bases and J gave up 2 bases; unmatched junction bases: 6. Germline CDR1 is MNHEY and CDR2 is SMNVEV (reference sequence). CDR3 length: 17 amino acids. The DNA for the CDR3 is TGTGCCAGCAGTTTATCTATCCAGGGGGCTGCTGGAAACACCATATATTTT. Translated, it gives CASSLSIQGAAGNTIYF.

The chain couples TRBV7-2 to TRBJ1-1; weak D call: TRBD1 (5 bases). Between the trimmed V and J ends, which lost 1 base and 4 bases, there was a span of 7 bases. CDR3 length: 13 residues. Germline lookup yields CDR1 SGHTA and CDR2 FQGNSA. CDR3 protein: CASSLEGRTEAFF. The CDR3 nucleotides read TGTGCCAGCAGCTTAGAGGGGCGCACTGAAGCTTTCTTT. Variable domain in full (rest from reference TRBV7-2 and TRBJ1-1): GAGVSQSPSNKVTEKGKDVELRCDPISGHTALYWYRQSLGQGLEFLIYFQGNSAPDKSGLPSDRFSAERTGGSVSTLTIQRTQQEDSAVYLCASSLEGRTEAFFGQGTRLTVV.

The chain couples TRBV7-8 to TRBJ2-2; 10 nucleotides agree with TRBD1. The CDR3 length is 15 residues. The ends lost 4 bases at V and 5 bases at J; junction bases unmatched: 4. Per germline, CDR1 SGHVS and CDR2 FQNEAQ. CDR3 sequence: CASSSGTGDTGELFF. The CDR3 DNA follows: TGTGCCAGCAGCTCCGGGACAGGGGATACCGGGGAGCTGTTTTTT.

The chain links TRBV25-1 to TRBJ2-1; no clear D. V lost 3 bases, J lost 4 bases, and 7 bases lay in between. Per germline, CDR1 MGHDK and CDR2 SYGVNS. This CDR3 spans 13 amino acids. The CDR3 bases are TGTGCCAGCAGTGACTCCGTTTACAATGAGCAGTTCTTC. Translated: CASSDSVYNEQFF.

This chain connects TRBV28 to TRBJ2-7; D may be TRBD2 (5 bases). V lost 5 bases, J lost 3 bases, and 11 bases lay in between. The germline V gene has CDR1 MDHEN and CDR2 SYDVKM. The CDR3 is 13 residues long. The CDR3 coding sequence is TGTGCCAGCAGTACCGGGATCCTCTACGAGCAGTACTTC. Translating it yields CASSTGILYEQYF. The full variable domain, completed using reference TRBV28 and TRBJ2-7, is DVKVTQSSRYLVKRTGEKVFLECVQDMDHENMFWYRQDPGLGLRLIYFSYDVKMKEKGDIPEGYSVSREKKERFSLILESASTNQTSMYLCASSTGILYEQYFGPGTRLTVT.

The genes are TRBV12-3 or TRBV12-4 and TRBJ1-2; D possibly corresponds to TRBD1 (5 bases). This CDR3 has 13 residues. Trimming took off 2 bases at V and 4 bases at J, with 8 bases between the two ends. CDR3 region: CASSLYRSYGYTF. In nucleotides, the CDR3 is TGTGCCAGCAGTTTATACAGGTCCTATGGCTACACCTTC.

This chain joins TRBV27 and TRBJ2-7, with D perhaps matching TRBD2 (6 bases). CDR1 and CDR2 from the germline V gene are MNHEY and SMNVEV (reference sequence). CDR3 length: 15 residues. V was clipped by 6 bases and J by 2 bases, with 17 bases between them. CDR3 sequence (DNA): TGTGCCAGCAGCCACCCGGGGCCGGGGGCCTACGAGCAGTACTTC. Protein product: CASSHPGPGAYEQYF.

The CDR3 sequence is CASSDLQLLSYEQYF. The DNA for the CDR3 is TGTGCCAGCAGTGATCTTCAGCTACTCTCCTACGAGCAGTACTTC. The chain employs TRBV2 and TRBJ2-7; D is ambiguous. Trimming shortened V by 3 bases and J by 0 bases, and 12 bases separated the two germline ends. The CDR3 consists of 15 residues. Germline CDR1 SNHLY, CDR2 FYNNEI.

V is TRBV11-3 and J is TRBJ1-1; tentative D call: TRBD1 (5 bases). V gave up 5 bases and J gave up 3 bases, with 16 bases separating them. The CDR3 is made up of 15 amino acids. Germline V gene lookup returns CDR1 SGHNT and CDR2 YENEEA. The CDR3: CASSPGGALDTEAFF. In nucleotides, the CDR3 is TGTGCCAGCAGCCCCGGGGGAGCCTTGGACACTGAAGCTTTCTTT.

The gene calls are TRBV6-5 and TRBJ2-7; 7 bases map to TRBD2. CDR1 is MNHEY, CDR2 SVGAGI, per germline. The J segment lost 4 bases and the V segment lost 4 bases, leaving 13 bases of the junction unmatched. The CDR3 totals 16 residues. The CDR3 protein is CASSLSGAQPPYEQYF. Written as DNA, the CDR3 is TGTGCCAGCAGTTTGAGCGGGGCCCAACCCCCTTACGAGCAGTACTTC.

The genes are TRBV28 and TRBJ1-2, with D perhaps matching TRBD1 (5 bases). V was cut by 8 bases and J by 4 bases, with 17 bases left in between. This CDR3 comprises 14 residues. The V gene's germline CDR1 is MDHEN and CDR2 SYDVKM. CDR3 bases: TGTGCCAGCGGGCCGGGGCGAAAATTCTATGGCTACACCTTC. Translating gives CASGPGRKFYGYTF.

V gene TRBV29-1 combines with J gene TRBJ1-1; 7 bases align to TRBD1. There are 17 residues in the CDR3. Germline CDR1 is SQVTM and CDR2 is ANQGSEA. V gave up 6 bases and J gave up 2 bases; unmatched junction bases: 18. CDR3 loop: CSVTRSSLTGFNTEAFF. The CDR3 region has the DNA TGCAGCGTGACACGCTCCTCTTTGACAGGGTTTAACACTGAAGCTTTCTTT.

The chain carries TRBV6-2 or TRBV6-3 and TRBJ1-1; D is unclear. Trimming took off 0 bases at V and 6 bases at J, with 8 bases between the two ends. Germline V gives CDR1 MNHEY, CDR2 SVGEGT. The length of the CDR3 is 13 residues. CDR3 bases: TGTGCCAGCAGTTACTCTGAACAGCCTGAAGCTTTCTTT. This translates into CASSYSEQPEAFF.

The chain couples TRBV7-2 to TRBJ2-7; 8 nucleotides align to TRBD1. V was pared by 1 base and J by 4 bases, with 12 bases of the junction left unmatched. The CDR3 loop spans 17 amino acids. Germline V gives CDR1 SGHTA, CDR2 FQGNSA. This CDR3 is CASSLVSGAGGFYEQYF. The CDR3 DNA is TGTGCCAGCAGCTTAGTCTCGGGGGCAGGGGGCTTTTACGAGCAGTACTTC.

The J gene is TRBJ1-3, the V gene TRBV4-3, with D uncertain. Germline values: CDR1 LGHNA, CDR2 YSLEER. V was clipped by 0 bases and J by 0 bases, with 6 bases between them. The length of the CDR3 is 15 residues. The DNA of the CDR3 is TGCGCCAGCAGCCAAGACAGTTACTCTGGAAACACCATATATTTT. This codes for CASSQDSYSGNTIYF.

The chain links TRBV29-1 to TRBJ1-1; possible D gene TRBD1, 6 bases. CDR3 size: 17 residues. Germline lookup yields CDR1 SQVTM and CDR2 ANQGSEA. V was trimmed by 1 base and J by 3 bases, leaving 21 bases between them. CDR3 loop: CSVEGNRELPADTEAFF. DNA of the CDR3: TGCAGCGTTGAAGGTAACAGGGAGTTGCCGGCGGACACTGAAGCTTTCTTT.

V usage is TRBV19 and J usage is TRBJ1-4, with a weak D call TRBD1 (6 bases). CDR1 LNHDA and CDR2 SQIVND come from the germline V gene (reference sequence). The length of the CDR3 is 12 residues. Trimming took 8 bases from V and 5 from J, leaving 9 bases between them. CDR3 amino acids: CASGGQNEKLFF. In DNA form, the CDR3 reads TGTGCCAGTGGAGGACAGAATGAAAAACTGTTTTTT.

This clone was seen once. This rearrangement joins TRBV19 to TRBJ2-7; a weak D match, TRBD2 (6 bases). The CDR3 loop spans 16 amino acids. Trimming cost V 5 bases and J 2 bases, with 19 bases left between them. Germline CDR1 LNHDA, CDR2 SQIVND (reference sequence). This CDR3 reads CASSSDRDSRPYEQYF. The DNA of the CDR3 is TGTGCCAGTAGTTCGGACCGGGACTCGCGACCCTACGAGCAGTACTTC.

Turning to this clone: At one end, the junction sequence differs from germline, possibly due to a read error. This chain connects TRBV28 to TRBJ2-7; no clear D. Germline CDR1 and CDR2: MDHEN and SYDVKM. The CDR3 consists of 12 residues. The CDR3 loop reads CASSPKITASFF. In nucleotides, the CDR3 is TGTGCCAGCAGTCCCAAAATCACAGCGTCCTTCTTC.

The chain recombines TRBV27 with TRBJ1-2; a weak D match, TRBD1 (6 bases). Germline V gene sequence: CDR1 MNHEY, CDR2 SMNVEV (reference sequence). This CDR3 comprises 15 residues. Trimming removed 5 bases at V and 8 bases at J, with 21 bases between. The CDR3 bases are TGTGCCAGCAGTCCAAGGCAGGGGCGTCGTGAGGGCTACACCTTC. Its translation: CASSPRQGRREGYTF.

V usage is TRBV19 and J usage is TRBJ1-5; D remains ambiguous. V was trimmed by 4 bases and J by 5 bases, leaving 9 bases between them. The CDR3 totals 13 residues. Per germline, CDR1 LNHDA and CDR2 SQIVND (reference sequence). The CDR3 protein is CASSSRSYQPQHF. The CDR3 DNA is TGTGCCAGTAGTAGCAGGAGCTATCAGCCCCAGCATTTT.